This T cell receptor (beta chain) derives from a study of neoadjuvant anti-PD-1 for oral cavity cancer (dated by TCRdb to the early 2020s). With regard to the full study: Before curative-intent surgical resection, most patients were given three to four biweekly doses of nivolumab at 3 mg/kg. A fourth nivolumab dose was given around day 43 to patients without progression, and definitive surgical resection was performed in those patients on days 50-56. The parent correlative cohort included around twelve patients, with an approximately 30% response rate. Under RECIST 1.1, patients with complete response, partial response or stable disease were classed as responders, and patients with progression were classed as non-responders. What the authors observed across the whole study: Only a few patients per response group were included in the TCR analyses, and larger cohorts for validation were called for by the authors. Higher pretreatment blood Treg/Th17 ratios correlated with higher pretreatment blood TCRbeta clonality and lower post-treatment tumor TCRbeta clonality. Within PBMCs, T cell clonality (Gini index) was significantly higher in non-responders than responders after neoadjuvant nivolumab.

For deep sequencing, each PBMC sample was run in six replicates, with libraries mostly built from 400 to 500 ng of input genomic DNA. The immunoSEQ hsTCRbeta kit was used to prepare TCRbeta libraries according to the manufacturer's instructions. The finished libraries were brought together in one pool at around 3.1 nM, which was then read using an Illumina NovaSeq 6000 S4 flow cell. Processing in the source paper ran as follows. The immunoSEQ Analyzer was used for raw data preprocessing and quality control. The analysis was limited to productive rearrangements, and each clonotype was defined by a unique CDR3 amino acid sequence. Using the R package tcR, the researchers computed the Gini-Simpson index as their estimate of repertoire clonality. Student's t test was used to compare Gini indices, and Pearson correlation was used to assess associations with tumor size change. The clones in this table, taken by TCRdb from immuneACCESS, are in-frame only. Not every clone is retained; where verified, under half of the shortfall comes from an unresolved V gene, and the cause of the rest is unknown. That table is the source of V, J and clone size, and D and trimming were worked out from the DNA. Counted in this sample were about 8,200 clones; 70% of them appeared once. 2.9% of the sample goes to the ten largest clones.

A word on this clone: The target of this receptor is not known. No base qualities exist here, and no much larger clone lies one base off it.

The time point label of this sample denotes: after neoadjuvant nivolumab, at surgical resection. Patients were newly diagnosed with stage II-IVA oral cavity squamous cell carcinoma and had received no prior systemic or radiation treatment. Everyone in the cohort had locally advanced, HPV-negative oral cavity squamous cell carcinoma. No culture maintenance or expansion was done, as the peripheral blood mononuclear cells went straight to analysis. Samples came from a longitudinal correlative study of a single-arm phase II trial of neoadjuvant nivolumab in oral cavity squamous cell carcinoma. Genomic DNA-based TCRbeta sequencing was performed on subject-matched pre- and post-treatment PBMCs and tumors from three responders and three non-responders. Peripheral blood mononuclear cells were collected once before nivolumab treatment and again after treatment, at the time of surgery. The Maxwell RSC DNA from Cells kit was used to isolate genomic DNA from PBMCs.

This receptor was taken from a person aged 40 to 85 with oral cavity squamous cell carcinoma. This material consisted of PBMCs, taken after nivolumab (anti-PD-1) treatment.

The sequence in DNA is TGTGCCAGTAGTATCGTGGCCCTGGAGACCCAGTACTTC. Its protein product is CASSIVALETQYF. The chain is encoded by TRBV19 joined to TRBJ2-5, with the D gene uncertain. Relative to germline, V is 3 bases shorter and J is 5 bases shorter, with 10 bases between their ends. Counted from cysteine to phenylalanine, this CDR3 has 13 amino acids. This entry keeps only the CDR3 DNA: 39 bases, framed from base 1. CDR1 and CDR2 are read off the germline V gene (reference sequence) as LNHDA and SQIVND.